This T cell receptor (beta chain) was obtained from a study of blood T cells in healthy people across ages. Through a sample-barcoded 5' primer and a J-beta primer mix, a second PCR was run for roughly 7 to 11 cycles. MiXCR, applied by TCRdb to the 5' RACE reads, yields one record per CDR3 protein. Of about 1.4 million distinct CDR3 sequences listed, approximately 60% are singletons. Germline CDR1 and CDR2: SGHRS and YFSETQ. Trimming removed 4 bases at V and 3 bases at J, with 10 bases between. CDR3 length: 14 residues. This clonotype has more than one count but fewer than ten. The genes are TRBV5-1 and TRBJ2-2, with D maybe TRBD2 (5 bases). Sample: blood. The receptor was derived from a man between 18 and 35 years old in good health. The chain's CDR3 is CASSLASYTGELFF. The CDR3 DNA reads TGCGCCAGCAGCCTAGCTAGCTACACCGGGGAGCTGTTTTTT.